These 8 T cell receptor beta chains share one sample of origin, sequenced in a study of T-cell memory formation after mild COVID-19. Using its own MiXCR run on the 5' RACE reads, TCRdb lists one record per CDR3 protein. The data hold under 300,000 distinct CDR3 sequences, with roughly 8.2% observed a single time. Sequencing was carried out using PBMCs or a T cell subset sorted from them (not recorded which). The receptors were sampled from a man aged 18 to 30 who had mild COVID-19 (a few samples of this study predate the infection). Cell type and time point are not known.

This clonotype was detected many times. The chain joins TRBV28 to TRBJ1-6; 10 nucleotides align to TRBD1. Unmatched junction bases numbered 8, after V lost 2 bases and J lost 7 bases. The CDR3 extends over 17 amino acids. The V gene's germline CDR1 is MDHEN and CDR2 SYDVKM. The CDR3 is CASSLSTGQGVNSPLHF. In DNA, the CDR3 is TGTGCCAGCAGTTTAAGTACCGGACAGGGGGTAAATTCACCCCTCCACTTT.

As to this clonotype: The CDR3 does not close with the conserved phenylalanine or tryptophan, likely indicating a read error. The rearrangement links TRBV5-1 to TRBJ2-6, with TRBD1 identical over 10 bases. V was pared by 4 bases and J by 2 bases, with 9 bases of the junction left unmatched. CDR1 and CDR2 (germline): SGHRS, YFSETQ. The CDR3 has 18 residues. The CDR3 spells CASSATGTGVAGANVLTL. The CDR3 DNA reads TGCGCCAGCAGCGCAACCGGGACAGGGGTTGCTGGGGCCAACGTCCTGACTTTA.

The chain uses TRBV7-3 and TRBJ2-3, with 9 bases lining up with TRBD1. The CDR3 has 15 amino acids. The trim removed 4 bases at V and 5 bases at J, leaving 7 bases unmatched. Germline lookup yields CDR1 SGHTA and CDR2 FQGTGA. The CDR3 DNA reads TGTGCCAGCAGCTACCGGGACAGGGAATTAGATACGCAGTATTTT. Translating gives CASSYRDRELDTQYF. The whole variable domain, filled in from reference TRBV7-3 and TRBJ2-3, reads GAGVSQTPSNKVTEKGKYVELRCDPISGHTALYWYRQSLGQGPEFLIYFQGTGAADDSGLPNDRFFAVRPEGSVSTLKIQRTERGDSAVYLCASSYRDRELDTQYFGPGTRLTVL.

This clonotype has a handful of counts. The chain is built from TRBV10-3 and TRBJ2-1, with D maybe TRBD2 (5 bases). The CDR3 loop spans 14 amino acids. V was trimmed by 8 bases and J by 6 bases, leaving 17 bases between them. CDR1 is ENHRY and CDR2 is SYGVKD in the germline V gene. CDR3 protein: CAIRKGEPGNEQFF. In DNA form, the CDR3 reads TGTGCCATCCGAAAGGGAGAGCCCGGCAATGAGCAGTTCTTC.

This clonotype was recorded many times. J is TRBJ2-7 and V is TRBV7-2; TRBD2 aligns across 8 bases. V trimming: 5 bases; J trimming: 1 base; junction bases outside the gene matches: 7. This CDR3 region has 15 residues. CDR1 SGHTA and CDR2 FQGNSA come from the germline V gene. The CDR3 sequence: CASSKIGTSSYEQYF. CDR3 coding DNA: TGTGCCAGCAGCAAGATTGGGACTAGTTCCTACGAGCAGTACTTC.

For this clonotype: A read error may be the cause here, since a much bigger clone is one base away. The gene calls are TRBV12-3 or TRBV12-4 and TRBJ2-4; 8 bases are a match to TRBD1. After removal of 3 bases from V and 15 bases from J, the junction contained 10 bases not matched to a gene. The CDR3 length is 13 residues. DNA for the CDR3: TGTGCCAGCAGTTTTGGGGACAGGTGTAATAGGTACTTC. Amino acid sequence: CASSFGDRCNRYF.

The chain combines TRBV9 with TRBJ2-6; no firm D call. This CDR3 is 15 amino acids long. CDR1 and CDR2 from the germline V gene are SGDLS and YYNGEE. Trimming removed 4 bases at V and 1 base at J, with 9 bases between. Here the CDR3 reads CASSPTVSGANVLTF. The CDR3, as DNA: TGTGCCAGCAGCCCGACGGTATCTGGGGCCAACGTCCTGACTTTC.

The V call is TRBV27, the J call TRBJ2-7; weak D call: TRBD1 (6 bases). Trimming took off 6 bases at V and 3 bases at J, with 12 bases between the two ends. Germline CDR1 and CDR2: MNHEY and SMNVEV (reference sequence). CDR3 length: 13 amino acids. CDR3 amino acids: CASRGTRLYEQYF. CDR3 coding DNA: TGTGCCAGCAGGGGGACAAGGCTCTACGAGCAGTACTTC.